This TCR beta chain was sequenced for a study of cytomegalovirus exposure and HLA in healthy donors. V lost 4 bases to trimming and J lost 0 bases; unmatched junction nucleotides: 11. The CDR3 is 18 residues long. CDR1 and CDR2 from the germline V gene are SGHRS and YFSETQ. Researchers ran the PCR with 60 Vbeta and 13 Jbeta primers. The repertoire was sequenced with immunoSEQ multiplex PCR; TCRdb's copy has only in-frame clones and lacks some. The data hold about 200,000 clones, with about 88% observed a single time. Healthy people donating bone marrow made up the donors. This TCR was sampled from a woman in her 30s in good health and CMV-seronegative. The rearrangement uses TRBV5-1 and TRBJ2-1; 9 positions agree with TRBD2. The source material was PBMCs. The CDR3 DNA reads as TGCGCCAGCAGCCTACTGACTAGCGGACCCAGCTCCTACAATGAGCAGTTCTTC. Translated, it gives CASSLLTSGPSSYNEQFF.